One sample yielded the 28 T cell receptor beta chains listed below, sequenced in a study of identical twins. TCRdb independently ran MiXCR on the 5' RACE reads; one entry per CDR3 protein. The repertoire includes some 790,000 distinct CDR3 sequences, roughly 18% of them detected once, and roughly 13% sits in the top ten. These sequences were also reported in another study, on T cells expressing NK-cell markers.

Specimen: PBMCs. Source of these receptors: a woman between 18 and 30 years old in good health.

The chain recombines TRBV20-1 with TRBJ2-7; D not certain. The CDR3 covers 16 residues. V was clipped by 0 bases and J by 0 bases, with 15 bases between them. CDR1 and CDR2 (germline): DFQATT, SNEGSKA (reference sequence). CDR3 loop: CSARDPRAASSYEQYF. Written as DNA, the CDR3 is TGCAGTGCTAGAGATCCCCGGGCAGCCAGCTCCTACGAGCAGTACTTC.

This clonotype has more than one count but fewer than ten. The chain carries TRBV30 and TRBJ2-2; possibly TRBD2 for D (5 bases). The V gene's germline CDR1 is GTSNPN and CDR2 SVGIG (reference sequence). The CDR3 consists of 15 residues. V gave up 0 bases and J gave up 0 bases, with 8 bases separating them. The DNA for the CDR3 is TGTGCCTGGAGTGTACCGGGGACGAACACCGGGGAGCTGTTTTTT. This translates into CAWSVPGTNTGELFF.

The genes are TRBV5-5 and TRBJ2-7; D not resolved. The CDR3 loop spans 13 amino acids. The germline V and J ends were trimmed by 5 bases and 0 bases, with 9 bases remaining between them. The germline V gene encodes CDR1 SGHKS and CDR2 YYEKEE (reference sequence). CDR3 DNA sequence: TGTGCCAGCAGTTTTACTCCCTCCTACGAGCAGTACTTC. As protein: CASSFTPSYEQYF.

The chain has TRBV20-1 and TRBJ2-5, with D unclear. CDR1 is DFQATT and CDR2 is SNEGSKA in the germline V gene (reference sequence). The V gene lost 4 bases and the J gene lost 2 bases, with 20 bases spanning the gap. The CDR3 covers 16 residues. This CDR3 is CSAMARRVANQETQYF. DNA of the CDR3: TGCAGTGCTATGGCGAGACGGGTGGCGAATCAAGAGACCCAGTACTTC.

This chain connects TRBV20-1 to TRBJ2-7; D not certain. This CDR3 has 12 amino acids. Germline V gene lookup returns CDR1 DFQATT and CDR2 SNEGSKA (reference sequence). The ends were cut back, 8 bases at V and 3 bases at J, with 14 bases in the middle. DNA of the CDR3: TGCAGTCCGCGTATAGGCAGCTACGAGCAGTACTTC. Translation: CSPRIGSYEQYF.

This clonotype appeared once. This sequence joins TRBV12-3 or TRBV12-4 and TRBJ2-7, with 12 positions matching TRBD2. Trimming removed 3 bases from V and 5 bases from J; junction bases left unmatched: 5. The CDR3 runs to 15 residues. CDR3 coding DNA: TGTGCCAGCAGTTTTACGGCTAGCGGGAGGGACGAGCAGTACTTC. It specifies CASSFTASGRDEQYF.

The chain has TRBV20-1 and TRBJ2-3; D unresolved. There are 16 residues in the CDR3. The germline V and J ends were trimmed by 0 bases and 4 bases, with 17 bases remaining between them. Germline V lookup: CDR1 DFQATT, CDR2 SNEGSKA (reference sequence). CDR3 sequence reads: CSARDSNLNGADTQYF. CDR3 DNA: TGCAGTGCTAGAGACTCAAACTTAAATGGCGCAGATACGCAGTATTTT.

The CDR3 sequence is CATSGQLAGEDTQYF. In DNA form, the CDR3 reads TGTGCCACCAGCGGACAACTAGCGGGGGAGGATACGCAGTATTTT. V gene TRBV15 combines with J gene TRBJ2-3; 11 nucleotides agree with TRBD2. The germline gives CDR1 LNHNV, CDR2 YYDKDF (reference sequence). V lost 5 bases to trimming and J lost 6 bases; unmatched junction nucleotides: 7. The CDR3 covers 15 residues.

CDR3 nucleotides: TGTGCCAGCAGCGGACGTCCCAAAACAGGGGTCTCCTACGAGCAGTACTTC. This sequence encodes CASSGRPKTGVSYEQYF. The genes are TRBV7-9 and TRBJ2-7; 7 nucleotides agree with TRBD1. The length of the CDR3 is 17 residues. V was clipped by 5 bases and J by 0 bases; unmatched bases: 13. The germline CDR1 and CDR2 sequences are SEHNR and FQNEAQ (reference sequence).

In its sample, this clonotype was seen once. The V gene is TRBV11-1, the J gene TRBJ1-5, with 7 bases aligning to TRBD1. Per germline, CDR1 SGHAT and CDR2 FQDESV (reference sequence). The CDR3 runs to 18 residues. Germline trimming cut 4 bases from V and 1 base from J; bases unmatched to any gene: 13. The DNA of the CDR3 is TGTGCCAGCAGCTACCGACAGGGCTTAAGGGGGAGCAATCAGCCCCAGCATTTT. Its translation is CASSYRQGLRGSNQPQHF.

This clonotype was seen only a few times. The chain joins TRBV11-2 to TRBJ2-5; 7 bases align to TRBD1. CDR1 is SGHAT, CDR2 FQNNGV, per germline. The CDR3 extends over 14 amino acids. V shed 5 bases and J 4 bases; nucleotides not matched to a gene: 7. CDR3 in DNA: TGTGCCAGCAGCCCTGGACAGGACCGAGAGACCCAGTACTTC. This translates into CASSPGQDRETQYF.

The chain is built from TRBV7-9 and TRBJ2-3, with D perhaps TRBD1 (6 bases). The CDR3 runs 15 residues. Trimming pared 5 bases from V and 6 bases from J, leaving 18 bases between. Germline CDR1 and CDR2: SEHNR and FQNEAQ (reference sequence). The CDR3: CASSQQGQVADTQYF. The CDR3 DNA sequence: TGTGCCAGCAGCCAGCAGGGGCAGGTTGCGGATACGCAGTATTTT.

This clonotype has at least ten counts. The rearrangement links TRBV7-2 to TRBJ2-1; 11 nucleotides agree with TRBD2. V shed 5 bases, J shed 16 bases, and the junction held 7 bases outside the gene matches. The CDR3 contains 12 residues. In germline, CDR1 is SGHTA, CDR2 FQGNSA. Here the CDR3 reads CASSPTSGVGFF. The CDR3 bases are TGTGCCAGCAGCCCGACTAGCGGGGTAGGATTCTTC.

This clonotype was picked up many times. The gene calls are TRBV20-1 and TRBJ2-7; the match to TRBD2 covers 8 bases. The CDR3 spans 17 residues. Per the germline V gene, CDR1 is DFQATT and CDR2 is SNEGSKA (reference sequence). The J segment lost 6 bases and the V segment lost 6 bases, leaving 22 bases of the junction unmatched. The CDR3 DNA sequence: TGCAGTGCCGTACCGGGACACACCGGGACTAGAGTAGGCGAGCAGTACTTC. Translating gives CSAVPGHTGTRVGEQYF.

The genes are TRBV12-3 or TRBV12-4 and TRBJ1-1; perhaps TRBD1 as D (5 bases). V gave up 10 bases and J gave up 2 bases, with 17 bases separating them. This CDR3 has 14 amino acids. CDR3 loop: CATSSWGGNTEAFF. CDR3 DNA: TGTGCCACCTCCAGTTGGGGGGGTAACACTGAAGCTTTCTTT.

V and J are TRBV20-1 and TRBJ1-1; D is perhaps TRBD1 (6 bases). The CDR3 contains 13 residues. Germline V lookup: CDR1 DFQATT, CDR2 SNEGSKA (reference sequence). Deletions cut 3 bases from V and 1 base from J, with 9 bases between. DNA of the CDR3: TGCAGTGCTAGGGGGGCCGCGAACACTGAAGCTTTCTTT. Translation: CSARGAANTEAFF.

The chain is built from TRBV10-3 and TRBJ1-2, with D possibly being TRBD1 (5 bases). The CDR3 contains 14 residues. Germline assignment: CDR1 ENHRY and CDR2 SYGVKD. V was clipped by 6 bases and J by 3 bases, with 14 bases between them. For the CDR3, the DNA is TGTGCCATCAGACTTTCGTCGGGGGACTATGGCTACACCTTC. Amino acid sequence: CAIRLSSGDYGYTF.

The J gene is TRBJ1-1, the V gene TRBV7-9, with D perhaps TRBD1 (5 bases). Germline V gene lookup returns CDR1 SEHNR and CDR2 FQNEAQ (reference sequence). V was trimmed by 5 bases and J by 11 bases, leaving 21 bases between them. The CDR3 is 14 amino acids. The CDR3 DNA reads TGTGCCAGCAGCCCTGACCCCACCCGGGGACTGGCTTTCTTT. Its protein is CASSPDPTRGLAFF.

The J gene is TRBJ1-2, the V gene TRBV10-2, with no clear D. The length of the CDR3 is 13 residues. Between the trimmed V and J ends, which lost 5 bases and 4 bases, there was a span of 11 bases. In germline, CDR1 is WSHSY, CDR2 SAAADI. The CDR3 reads CASSKFGVYGYTF. The CDR3 DNA reads as TGCGCCAGCAGTAAATTTGGCGTCTATGGCTACACCTTC.

The chain uses TRBV9 and TRBJ2-1; D is unresolved. The CDR3 loop spans 14 amino acids. Germline V CDR1 and CDR2: SGDLS, YYNGEE. With 0 bases removed from V and 10 bases from J, the gap between germline ends came to 14 bases. CDR3 DNA: TGTGCCAGCAGCGTAGAGGGCGGTCCGGGCGAGCAGTTCTTC. It is translated as CASSVEGGPGEQFF.

This clonotype turned up a few times. The chain couples TRBV25-1 to TRBJ2-2; D gene uncertain. Germline values: CDR1 MGHDK, CDR2 SYGVNS. Trimming removed 7 bases at V and 2 bases at J, with 11 bases between. CDR3 length equals 14 residues. This CDR3 reads CASNVAGNTGELFF. CDR3 in DNA: TGTGCCAGCAACGTAGCCGGTAACACCGGGGAGCTGTTTTTT.

This chain links TRBV5-1 with TRBJ1-2; TRBD1 matches at 10 bases. V was clipped by 4 bases and J by 2 bases; unmatched bases: 14. Germline-derived CDR1 and CDR2 are SGHRS and YFSETQ. The CDR3 contains 18 residues. The CDR3 here is CASSRPGTGDWGNYGYTF. The CDR3 nucleotides read TGCGCCAGCAGCCGTCCCGGGACAGGGGATTGGGGGAACTATGGCTACACCTTC.

The V call is TRBV7-9, the J call TRBJ2-3; weak D call: TRBD1 (6 bases). In germline, CDR1 is SEHNR, CDR2 FQNEAQ (reference sequence). Trimming stripped 5 bases from V and 6 bases from J, with 15 bases between. CDR3 length: 14 amino acids. Written as DNA, the CDR3 is TGTGCCAGCAGCCCTTCGAACAGGGCGGATACGCAGTATTTT. It yields the protein CASSPSNRADTQYF.

The CDR3 region is CASRYSGSYEQYF. CDR3 bases: TGTGCCAGCAGGTATAGCGGGAGTTACGAGCAGTACTTC. The V call is TRBV6-2 or TRBV6-3, the J call TRBJ2-7; 9 bases line up with TRBD2. V was pared by 6 bases and J by 4 bases, with 4 bases of the junction left unmatched. The CDR3 consists of 13 residues. CDR1 MNHEY and CDR2 SVGEGT come from the germline V gene.

The genes are TRBV9 and TRBJ2-5; perhaps TRBD1 as D (5 bases). CDR1 is SGDLS, CDR2 YYNGEE, per germline. Trimming removed 6 bases from V and 1 base from J, with 13 bases in between. This CDR3 is 14 amino acids long. The CDR3 nucleotides read TGTGCCAGCAATCAACAGGAACCCCAAGAGACCCAGTACTTC. Residues: CASNQQEPQETQYF. The full variable domain, its missing parts supplied by reference TRBV9 and TRBJ2-5, is DSGVTQTPKHLITATGQRVTLRCSPRSGDLSVYWYQQSLDQGLQFLIQYYNGEERAKGNILERFSAQQFPDLHSELNLSSLELGDSALYFCASNQQEPQETQYFGPGTRLLVL.

In this sample, this clonotype turned up a few times. The chain recombines TRBV21-1 with TRBJ2-1; the D call of TRBD1 is as the table states it, not checked on the DNA. TRBV21-1 is noted as a pseudogene. This CDR3 has 16 residues. The CDR3 DNA reads TGTGCCAGCAGCGGAGAGGGGACACCCCTTAGGGATGAGCAGTTCTTC. Translation: CASSGEGTPLRDEQFF.

The chain uses TRBV12-3 or TRBV12-4 and TRBJ1-2, with TRBD1 as a possible D gene (5 bases). V lost 5 bases and J lost 8, with 12 bases in between. The CDR3 loop spans 12 amino acids. The CDR3 DNA reads TGTGCCAGCAGTCCCGGGGCTGGGGGCTACACCTTC. Its translation: CASSPGAGGYTF.

This chain joins TRBV29-1 and TRBJ2-7, with D uncertain. Trimming cost V 4 bases and J 2 bases, with 12 bases left between them. In germline, CDR1 is SQVTM, CDR2 ANQGSEA. The CDR3 spans 13 residues. CDR3 residues: CSVVSDKTYEQYF. The CDR3 DNA is TGCAGCGTTGTCAGCGACAAGACCTACGAGCAGTACTTC.